This T cell receptor beta chain appears in the sequencing data of a study of blood T cell repertoires in COVID-19. Study at large: The United States, Italy and Spain supplied acute and convalescent COVID-19 samples.

As originally analysed: Scientists estimated how many nucleated cells there were by amplifying reference gene primers. TCRdb's table, derived via immunoSEQ multiplex PCR, lists solely in-frame clones and lacks some. V and J calls and clone size are copied from that table; D and trimming were computed from the DNA. The sample shows 300,000 to 350,000 clones, roughly 89% of them seen only once. The sequenced material came from peripheral blood. The sequence came from a young woman who had recovered from COVID-19.

In nucleotides, the CDR3 is TGCGCCAGCAGCCAAAGCAACCGGGACAGTTACGGCTATGGCTACACCTTC. It codes for CASSQSNRDSYGYGYTF. The chain combines TRBV4-3 with TRBJ1-2; 7 positions match TRBD1. The CDR3 has 17 amino acids. In germline, CDR1 is LGHNA, CDR2 YSLEER. V trimming: 2 bases; J trimming: 4 bases; junction bases outside the gene matches: 13.